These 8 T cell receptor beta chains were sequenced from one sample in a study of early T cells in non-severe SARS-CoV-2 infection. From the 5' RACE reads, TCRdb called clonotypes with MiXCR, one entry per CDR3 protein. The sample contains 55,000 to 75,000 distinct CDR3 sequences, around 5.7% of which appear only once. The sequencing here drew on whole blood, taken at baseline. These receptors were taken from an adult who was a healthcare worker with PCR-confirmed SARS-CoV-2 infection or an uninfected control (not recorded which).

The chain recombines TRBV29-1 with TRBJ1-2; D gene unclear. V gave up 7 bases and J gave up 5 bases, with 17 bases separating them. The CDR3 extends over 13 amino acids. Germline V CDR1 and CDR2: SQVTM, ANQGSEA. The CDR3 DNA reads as TGCAGCGCCGTCCGGCTAGCTATGTATGGCTACACCTTC. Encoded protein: CSAVRLAMYGYTF.

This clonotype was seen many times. The CDR3 spells CASSEIGPASYEQYF. Here the CDR3 DNA reads TGTGCCAGCAGCGAGATCGGACCGGCATCCTACGAGCAGTACTTC. The J gene is TRBJ2-7, the V gene TRBV27; D not certain. V shed 6 bases and J shed 1 base, with 16 bases lying between them. CDR3 size: 15 residues. Germline CDR1 is MNHEY and CDR2 is SMNVEV (reference sequence).

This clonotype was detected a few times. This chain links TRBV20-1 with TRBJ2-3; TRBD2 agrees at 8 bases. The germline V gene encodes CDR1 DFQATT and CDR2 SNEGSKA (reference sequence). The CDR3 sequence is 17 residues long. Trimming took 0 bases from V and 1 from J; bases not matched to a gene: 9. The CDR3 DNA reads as TGCAGTGCTAGAGATCTGATGTGGCGGGAGGGCACAGATACGCAGTATTTT. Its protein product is CSARDLMWREGTDTQYF.

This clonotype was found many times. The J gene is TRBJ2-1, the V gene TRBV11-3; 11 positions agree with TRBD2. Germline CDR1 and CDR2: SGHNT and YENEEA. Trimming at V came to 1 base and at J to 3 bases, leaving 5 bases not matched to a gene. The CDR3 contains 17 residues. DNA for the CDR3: TGTGCCAGCAGCTTAGGTGAAGGACTAGCGGGCTACAATGAGCAGTTCTTC. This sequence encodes CASSLGEGLAGYNEQFF.

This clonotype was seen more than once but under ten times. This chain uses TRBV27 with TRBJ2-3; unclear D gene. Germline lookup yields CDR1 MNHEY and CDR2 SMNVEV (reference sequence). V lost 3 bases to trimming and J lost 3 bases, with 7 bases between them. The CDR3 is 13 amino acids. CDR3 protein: CASSLLPTDTQYF. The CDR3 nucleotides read TGTGCCAGCAGTTTGCTACCGACAGATACGCAGTATTTT.

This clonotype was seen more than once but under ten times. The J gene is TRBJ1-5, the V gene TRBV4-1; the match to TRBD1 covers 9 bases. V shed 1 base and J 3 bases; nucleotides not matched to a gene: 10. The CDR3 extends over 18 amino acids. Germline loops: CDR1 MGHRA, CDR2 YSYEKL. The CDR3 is CASSQVTGGLLNNQPQHF. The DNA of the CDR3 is TGCGCCAGCAGCCAAGTAACAGGGGGCTTACTTAACAATCAGCCCCAGCATTTT.

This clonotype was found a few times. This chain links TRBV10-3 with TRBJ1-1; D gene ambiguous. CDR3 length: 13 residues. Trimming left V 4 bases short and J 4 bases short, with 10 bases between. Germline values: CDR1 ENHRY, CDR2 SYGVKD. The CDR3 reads CAISVSRSTEAFF. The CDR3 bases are TGTGCCATCAGTGTAAGCAGGAGCACTGAAGCTTTCTTT.

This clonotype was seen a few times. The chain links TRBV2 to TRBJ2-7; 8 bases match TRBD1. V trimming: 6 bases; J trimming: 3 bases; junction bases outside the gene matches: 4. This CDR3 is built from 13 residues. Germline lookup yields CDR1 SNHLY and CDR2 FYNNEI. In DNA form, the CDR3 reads TGTGCCAGCAGCGCGGGACAGGACTACGAGCAGTACTTC. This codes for CASSAGQDYEQYF.